Below are 21 T cell receptor beta chains sequenced from a single sample in a study of technical replicates of blood from several donors. Method: immunoSEQ multiplex PCR; TCRdb's copy keeps in-frame clones and lacks some. The profile shows 80,000 to 85,000 clones, around 91% of them singletons. Sequenced input: T cells isolated from PBMCs. The receptors originated from a human donor in good health.

The V and J genes are TRBV27 and TRBJ1-1; D is possibly TRBD1 (6 bases). The CDR3 contains 15 residues. The V gene's germline CDR1 is MNHEY and CDR2 SMNVEV (reference sequence). Trimming took 4 bases from V and 0 from J, leaving 12 bases between them. CDR3 in DNA: TGTGCCAGCAGTTCCCCGGGACACCTGAACACTGAAGCTTTCTTT. The encoded protein is CASSSPGHLNTEAFF.

The sample holds one count of this clone. The chain combines TRBV5-6 with TRBJ1-1; TRBD1 matches at 8 bases. Germline lookup yields CDR1 SGHDT and CDR2 YYEEEE. This CDR3 has 16 residues. V trimming: 0 bases; J trimming: 5 bases; junction bases outside the gene matches: 9. The CDR3 here is CASSLALGQAITEAFF. For the CDR3, the DNA is TGTGCCAGCAGCTTGGCCTTGGGACAGGCTATAACTGAAGCTTTCTTT.

The chain couples TRBV27 to TRBJ1-2, with a possible D match to TRBD1 (5 bases). The CDR3 has 13 amino acids. Trimming took off 10 bases at V and 8 bases at J, with 20 bases between the two ends. CDR1 and CDR2 (germline): MNHEY, SMNVEV (reference sequence). CDR3 in DNA: TGTGCCACCGCGACCTCAGGGTTGGGAGGCTACACCTTC. It yields the protein CATATSGLGGYTF.

This sequence joins TRBV27 and TRBJ2-7, with D possibly TRBD1 on 5 matching bases. CDR3 length: 14 residues. CDR1 and CDR2 from the germline V gene are MNHEY and SMNVEV (reference sequence). The V and J ends lost 2 bases and 6 bases respectively, with 14 bases between them. CDR3 bases: TGTGCCAGCAGTTTACACGATCCTGGGGCCGAGCAGTACTTC. Translation gives CASSLHDPGAEQYF.

Points on this clone: The junction differs from germline at one of its ends, possibly a read error. The chain uses TRBV11-3 and TRBJ2-7; D possibly corresponds to TRBD1 (5 bases). The CDR3 extends over 11 amino acids. Germline CDR1 and CDR2: SGHNT and YENEEA. The CDR3 DNA is TGTGCCAGCAGCTTAGGACAGCAGAGAATCTTC. The encoded protein is CASSLGQQRIF.

The CDR3 spells CASSSTRNTIYF. The CDR3 DNA reads as TGTGCCAGCAGTTCAACAAGAAACACCATATATTTT. The chain is built from TRBV28 and TRBJ1-3; D gene unclear. The CDR3 totals 12 residues. Germline V gives CDR1 MDHEN, CDR2 SYDVKM. The V gene lost 4 bases and the J gene lost 5 bases, with 6 bases spanning the gap.

The chain links TRBV7-9 to TRBJ1-2; 7 bases match TRBD1. V shed 6 bases, J shed 5 bases, and the junction held 15 bases outside the gene matches. Germline V gives CDR1 SEHNR, CDR2 FQNEAQ (reference sequence). This CDR3 comprises 16 residues. The CDR3: CASRFPANTGEYGYTF. In nucleotides, the CDR3 is TGTGCCAGCAGATTCCCGGCCAATACAGGGGAATATGGCTACACCTTC. The complete variable domain, with remaining parts taken from reference TRBV7-9 and TRBJ1-2, reads DTGVSQNPRHKITKRGQNVTFRCDPISEHNRLYWYRQTLGQGPEFLTYFQNEAQLEKSRLLSDRFSAERPKGSFSTLEIQRTEQGDSAMYLCASRFPANTGEYGYTFGSGTRLTVV.

The chain carries TRBV10-2 and TRBJ1-2; D call uncertain. The germline V gene has CDR1 WSHSY and CDR2 SAAADI. V lost 0 bases and J 4 bases, leaving 9 bases between the germline ends. The CDR3 has 14 residues. The CDR3, as DNA: TGCGCCAGCAGTGAGTCCGCAGGTTCCTATGGCTACACCTTC. It translates to CASSESAGSYGYTF.

In regard to this clone: The same CDR3 arises from other DNA sequences in this sample as well. The chain recombines TRBV29-1 with TRBJ2-1; no clear D. The CDR3 is made up of 13 amino acids. The V and J ends lost 1 base and 4 bases respectively, with 8 bases between them. Germline V gene data show CDR1 as SQVTM and CDR2 as ANQGSEA. CDR3 nucleotides: TGCAGCGTTGAAGGGCAGGTTTACAATGAGCAGTTCTTC. It is translated as CSVEGQVYNEQFF.

The rearrangement links TRBV9 to TRBJ2-1; TRBD2 matches at 9 bases. Per the germline V gene, CDR1 is SGDLS and CDR2 is YYNGEE. This CDR3 is 16 amino acids long. V was clipped by 3 bases and J by 4 bases; unmatched bases: 8. The CDR3 nucleotides are TGTGCCAGCAGCGGACCGGGACTAGCCCAATACAATGAGCAGTTCTTC. Translation: CASSGPGLAQYNEQFF.

This clone turned up a few times. The chain recombines TRBV2 with TRBJ1-5; D is possibly TRBD1 (6 bases). CDR3 length: 14 amino acids. CDR1 and CDR2 (germline): SNHLY, FYNNEI. The V end was cut by 4 bases, the J end by 2 bases, with 9 bases between. The CDR3, as DNA: TGTGCCAGCAGTGTTTCAGGGGGCAATCAGCCCCAGCATTTT. Encoded protein: CASSVSGGNQPQHF.

The chain has TRBV30 and TRBJ1-4, with D unclear. CDR3 length: 13 residues. Per germline, CDR1 GTSNPN and CDR2 SVGIG (reference sequence). Trimming took off 7 bases at V and 5 bases at J, with 14 bases between the two ends. The CDR3 loop reads CALKTVSNEKLFF. DNA of the CDR3: TGTGCCTTAAAGACTGTCTCAAATGAAAAACTGTTTTTT.

This clone has just one count. This chain links TRBV2 with TRBJ1-1, with TRBD1 matching over 9 bases. The CDR3 runs to 15 residues. The germline CDR1 and CDR2 sequences are SNHLY and FYNNEI. The trim removed 5 bases at V and 5 bases at J, leaving 9 bases unmatched. The CDR3 bases are TGTGCCAGCAGTCCGCCCGGACAGGGGAAGACTGAAGCTTTCTTT. It codes for CASSPPGQGKTEAFF.

In the case of this clone: At one of its ends the junction is not consistent with the germline gene, which may arise from a read error. CDR3 DNA: TGTGCCATCAGTCAGTCCTTAACAGGGCCCGAGCAGTACTTC. Translated, it gives CAISQSLTGPEQYF. The V and J genes are TRBV10-3 and TRBJ2-7, with D perhaps TRBD1 (6 bases). Germline V gives CDR1 ENHRY, CDR2 SYGVKD. The CDR3 consists of 14 residues.

This chain joins TRBV30 and TRBJ2-3; TRBD2 is a possible D gene (6 bases). Germline V gene sequence: CDR1 GTSNPN, CDR2 SVGIG (reference sequence). Deletions cut 8 bases from V and 0 bases from J, with 15 bases between. CDR3 size: 14 residues. CDR3 sequence (DNA): TGTGCCGGGGGGTTGTGGGCTAGCACAGATACGCAGTATTTT. Translated, it gives CAGGLWASTDTQYF.

The rearrangement links TRBV6-5 to TRBJ1-1; D not resolved. V gave up 7 bases and J gave up 9 bases, with 12 bases separating them. Per the germline V gene, CDR1 is MNHEY and CDR2 is SVGAGI. This CDR3 comprises 11 residues. As DNA, the CDR3 is TGTGCCAGCATTCTCAGGAATAAAGCTTTCTTT. The encoded protein is CASILRNKAFF.

This clone was picked up one time. The chain links TRBV28 to TRBJ2-7; 7 bases line up with TRBD2. V lost 8 bases and J lost 3; bases outside the gene matches: 4. The CDR3 consists of 12 residues. Germline assignment: CDR1 MDHEN and CDR2 SYDVKM. The CDR3 loop is CASGGGGYEQYF. CDR3 nucleotide sequence: TGTGCCAGCGGGGGGGGAGGCTACGAGCAGTACTTC. Supplemented by reference TRBV28 and TRBJ2-7, the full variable domain reads DVKVTQSSRYLVKRTGEKVFLECVQDMDHENMFWYRQDPGLGLRLIYFSYDVKMKEKGDIPEGYSVSREKKERFSLILESASTNQTSMYLCASGGGGYEQYFGPGTRLTVT.

The chain is built from TRBV29-1 and TRBJ2-5, with TRBD2 identical over 14 bases. CDR1 and CDR2 from the germline V gene are SQVTM and ANQGSEA. This CDR3 has 15 residues. J gave up 4 bases and V 7 bases, and 8 bases lay outside the gene matches. The CDR3 here is CSALGLAGELETQYF. The DNA of the CDR3 is TGCAGCGCCTTGGGACTAGCGGGAGAACTAGAGACCCAGTACTTC.

The chain couples TRBV4-2 to TRBJ1-6; possible D gene TRBD1, 6 bases. The CDR3 runs 16 residues. The V gene lost 0 bases and the J gene lost 8 bases, with 14 bases spanning the gap. Germline lookup yields CDR1 LGHNA and CDR2 YNFKEQ. As DNA, the CDR3 is TGTGCCAGCAGCCAAGATGAGGGGGGGGGTCATTCACCCCTCCACTTT. Its translation: CASSQDEGGGHSPLHF.

The chain is built from TRBV12-5 and TRBJ1-3; D remains ambiguous. V lost 3 bases and J 4 bases, leaving 4 bases between the germline ends. CDR1 is LGHNT and CDR2 is FRNRAP in the germline V gene. CDR3 length: 12 residues. The CDR3 loop is CASGFQGNTIYF. DNA for the CDR3: TGTGCTAGTGGTTTTCAGGGAAACACCATATATTTT.

This chain links TRBV19 with TRBJ1-2; perhaps TRBD1 as D (6 bases). CDR1 is LNHDA, CDR2 SQIVND, per germline (reference sequence). This CDR3 spans 15 amino acids. Deletions cut 5 bases from V and 4 bases from J, with 17 bases between. The CDR3 DNA follows: TGTGCCAGTAGTCCAAGGACAGTCGCCGGCTATGGCTACACCTTC. It translates to CASSPRTVAGYGYTF.